The text below deals with one TCR beta chain. Its antigen is unknown. TCRdb passed the reads through MiXCR, listing each CDR3 protein once. The sample includes roughly 730,000 distinct CDR3 sequences, roughly 36% of them seen just once. This CDR3 comprises 13 residues. Germline V gene sequence: CDR1 SGHNT, CDR2 YYREEE (reference sequence). V was pared by 4 bases and J by 5 bases, with 9 bases between. This sample is part of a study of T cell repertoires in cytomegalovirus infection. Study as a whole: An indication of both CMV infection and matching HLA type came from public TCR beta signatures. Whole-study findings and limits: The cumulative frequency of public TCR beta families identified carriers of CMV plus the relevant HLA.

This sequence originates from a human donor in good health (CMV status not recorded). Some clones in this sample may be carry-over from other donors' samples. The sequences come from cultured PBMCs, collected from culture after CMV antigen stimulation. This chain uses TRBV5-4 with TRBJ1-4; D unresolved. CDR3 bases: TGTGCCAGCAGCCAGGACCTGAATGAAAAACTGTTTTTT. Protein: CASSQDLNEKLFF.